This T cell receptor (beta chain) derives from a study of cytomegalovirus exposure and HLA in healthy donors. The germline V and J ends were trimmed by 5 bases and 5 bases, with 17 bases remaining between them. The V gene's germline CDR1 is MNHEY and CDR2 SVGAGI. The CDR3 sequence is 15 residues long. Study-level points and caveats: Earlier analysis yielded a pattern in which most TCR beta V segments were productive about 90% or about 30% of the time.

The PCR employed 60 Vbeta primers together with 13 Jbeta primers. Clones were sequenced by immunoSEQ multiplex PCR, and TCRdb holds only the in-frame ones, with some missing. The sample data list roughly 58,000 clones. As for this clone: As yet, its antigen is unknown.

This sequence was found in a woman aged 50 to 60 in good health and CMV-seropositive. Sequencing input: PBMCs. The genes are TRBV6-5 and TRBJ2-3; tentatively, D is TRBD2 (5 bases). DNA of the CDR3: TGTGCCAGCAGTAGTCTTGGGGAGTCTATAGATACGCAGTATTTT. As protein: CASSSLGESIDTQYF.